The source of this T cell receptor (beta chain) is a study of CD8+ T cells in alopecia areata. Treatment described: oral pan-JAK inhibitor, 5-10 mg twice daily. cDNA reverse transcribed from extracted RNA served as the sequencing template. Data came from immunoSEQ multiplex PCR; TCRdb stores just in-frame clones and leaves some out. The profile shows 150,000 to 250,000 clones, approximately 56% of them singletons. Germline loops: CDR1 MGHRA, CDR2 YSYEKL. The CDR3 contains 15 residues. V was cut by 4 bases and J by 9 bases, with 19 bases left in between. Source: CD4+ T cells sorted from blood, taken at week 4, from a patient treated with tofacitinib. The clonotype originates from a human donor with alopecia areata. J is TRBJ2-1 and V is TRBV4-1; no firm D call. DNA of the CDR3: TGCGCCAGCAGCCCGGACGGGCAGAGGATTGCTGAGCAGTTCTTC. It translates to CASSPDGQRIAEQFF.